The TCR beta chain under discussion was sequenced for a study of Tregs in tolerant kidney transplant recipients. Overall study context: Related graft donors supplied nonmyeloablative bone marrow transplants, and mixed chimerism was transient. The study's findings and limits: Some patients' samples used different primers over time, so nucleotide sequences weren't comparable.

About this clone itself: Its target is not known.

TCRdb keeps only in-frame clones here, not all; method: immunoSEQ multiplex PCR. The sample holds about 83,000 clones, about 98% seen once. CD4+CD25+CD127- Tregs, CD4+CD25- non-Tregs, CD4 and CD8 cells were sorted. The sample consisted of CD4+ T cells from blood, taken before the transplant. The clonotype originates from a human donor who received a combined kidney and bone marrow transplant.

The CDR3 DNA follows: TGTGCCTGGACCAGGACTCGAGGGGCCAAAAACATTCAGTACTTC. It is translated as CAWTRTRGAKNIQYF. V and J are TRBV30 and TRBJ2-4; the D gene is possibly TRBD2 (5 bases). This CDR3 is built from 15 residues. The ends were cut back, 4 bases at V and 1 base at J, with 14 bases in the middle. CDR1 and CDR2 (germline): GTSNPN, SVGIG (reference sequence). Using reference TRBV30 and TRBJ2-4 for the parts outside the CDR3, the full variable domain is SQTIHQWPATLVQPVGSPLSLECTVEGTSNPNLYWYRQAAGRGLQLLFYSVGIGQISSEVPQNLSASRPQDRQFILSSKKLLLSDSGFYLCAWTRTRGAKNIQYFGAGTRLSVL.